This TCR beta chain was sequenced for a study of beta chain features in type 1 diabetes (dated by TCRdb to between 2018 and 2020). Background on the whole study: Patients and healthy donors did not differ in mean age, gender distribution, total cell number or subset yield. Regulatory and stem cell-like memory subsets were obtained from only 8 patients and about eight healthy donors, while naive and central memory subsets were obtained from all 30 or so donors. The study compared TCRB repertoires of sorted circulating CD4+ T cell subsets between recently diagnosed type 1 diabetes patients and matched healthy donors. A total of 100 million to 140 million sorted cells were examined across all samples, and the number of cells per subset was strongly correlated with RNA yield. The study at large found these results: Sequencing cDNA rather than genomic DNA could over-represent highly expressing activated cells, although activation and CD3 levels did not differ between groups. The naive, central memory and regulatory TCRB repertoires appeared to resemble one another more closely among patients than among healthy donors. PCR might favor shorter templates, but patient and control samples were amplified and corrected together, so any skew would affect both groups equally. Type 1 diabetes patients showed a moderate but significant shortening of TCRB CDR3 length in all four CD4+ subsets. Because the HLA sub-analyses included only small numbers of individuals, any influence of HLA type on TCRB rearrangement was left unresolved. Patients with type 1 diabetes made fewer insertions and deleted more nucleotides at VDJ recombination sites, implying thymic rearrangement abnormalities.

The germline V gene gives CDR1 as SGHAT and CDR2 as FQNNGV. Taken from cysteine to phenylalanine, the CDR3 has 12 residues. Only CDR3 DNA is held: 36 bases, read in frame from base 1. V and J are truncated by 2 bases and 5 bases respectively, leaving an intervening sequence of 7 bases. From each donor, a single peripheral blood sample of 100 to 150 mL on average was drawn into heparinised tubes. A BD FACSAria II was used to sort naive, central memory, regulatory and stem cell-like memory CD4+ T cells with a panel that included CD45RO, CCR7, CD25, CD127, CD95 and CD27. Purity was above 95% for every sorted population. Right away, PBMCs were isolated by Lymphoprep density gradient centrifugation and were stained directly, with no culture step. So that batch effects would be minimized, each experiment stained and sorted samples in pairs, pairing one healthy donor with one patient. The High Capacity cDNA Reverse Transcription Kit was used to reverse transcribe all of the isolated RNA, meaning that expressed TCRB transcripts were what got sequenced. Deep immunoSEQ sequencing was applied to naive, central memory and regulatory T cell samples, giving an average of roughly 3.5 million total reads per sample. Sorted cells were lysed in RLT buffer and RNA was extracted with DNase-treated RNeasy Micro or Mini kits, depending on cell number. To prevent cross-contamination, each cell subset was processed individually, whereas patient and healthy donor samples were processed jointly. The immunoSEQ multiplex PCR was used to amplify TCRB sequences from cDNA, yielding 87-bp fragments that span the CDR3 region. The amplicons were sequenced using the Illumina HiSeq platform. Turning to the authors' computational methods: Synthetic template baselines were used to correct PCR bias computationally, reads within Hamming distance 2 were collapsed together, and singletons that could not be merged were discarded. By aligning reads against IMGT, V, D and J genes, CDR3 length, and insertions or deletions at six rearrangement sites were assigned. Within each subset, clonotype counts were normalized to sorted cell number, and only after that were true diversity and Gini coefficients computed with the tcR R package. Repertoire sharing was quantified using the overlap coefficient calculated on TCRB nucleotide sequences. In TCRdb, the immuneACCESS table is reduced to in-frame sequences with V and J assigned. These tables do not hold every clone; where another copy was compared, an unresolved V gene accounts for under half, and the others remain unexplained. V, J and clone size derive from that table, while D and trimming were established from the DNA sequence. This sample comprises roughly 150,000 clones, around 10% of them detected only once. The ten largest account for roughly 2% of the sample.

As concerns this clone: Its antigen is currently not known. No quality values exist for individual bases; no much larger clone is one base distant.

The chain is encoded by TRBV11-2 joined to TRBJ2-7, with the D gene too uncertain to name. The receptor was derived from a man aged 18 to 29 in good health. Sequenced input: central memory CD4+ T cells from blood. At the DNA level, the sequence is TGTGCCAGCAGCTTAATTCGTCACGAGCAGTACTTC. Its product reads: CASSLIRHEQYF.